The 11 T cell receptor beta chains in this list originate from one sample, sequenced in a study of cytomegalovirus exposure and HLA in healthy donors. The PCR contained 60 Vbeta and 13 Jbeta primers. TCRdb's table, derived via immunoSEQ multiplex PCR, lists solely in-frame clones and lacks some. Of 90,000 to 110,000 clones listed, approximately 12% were seen once; the top ten hold approximately 16%. Sequenced material: PBMCs. The receptors were gathered from a man aged 35 to 55 in good health and CMV-seropositive.

The chain uses TRBV7-2 and TRBJ1-2; 10 nucleotides align to TRBD1. V gave up 5 bases and J gave up 8 bases; unmatched junction bases: 8. Germline-derived CDR1 and CDR2 are SGHTA and FQGNSA. There are 14 residues in the CDR3. The CDR3 spells CASSPKGQGSGYTF. The DNA of the CDR3 is TGTGCCAGCAGCCCAAAGGGACAGGGGTCCGGCTACACCTTC.

This clone was recorded a few times. J is TRBJ2-7 and V is TRBV28; 9 bases align to TRBD2. Germline loops: CDR1 MDHEN, CDR2 SYDVKM. V was clipped by 10 bases and J by 3 bases; unmatched bases: 13. There are 15 residues in the CDR3. In DNA, the CDR3 is TGTGCCACCCTCCAGACGACTAGCGGCTACTACGAGCAGTACTTC. This translates into CATLQTTSGYYEQYF.

V is TRBV5-4 and J is TRBJ2-2; 7 nucleotides align to TRBD2. The V gene end was trimmed by 0 bases and the J gene end by 4 bases; junction bases not matched to a gene: 6. Per the germline V gene, CDR1 is SGHNT and CDR2 is YYREEE (reference sequence). The CDR3 covers 16 residues. The CDR3 loop reads CASSLALGEGTGELFF. DNA of the CDR3: TGTGCCAGCAGCTTGGCCTTAGGGGAGGGCACCGGGGAGCTGTTTTTT. Full variable domain (rest looked up from reference TRBV5-4 and TRBJ2-2): ETGVTQSPTHLIKTRGQQVTLRCSSQSGHNTVSWYQQALGQGPQFIFQYYREEENGRGNFPPRFSGLQFPNYSSELNVNALELDDSALYLCASSLALGEGTGELFFGEGSRLTVL.

This clone was counted a few times. This chain uses TRBV11-2 with TRBJ1-1, with unresolved D. From germline, CDR1 is SGHAT and CDR2 FQNNGV. This CDR3 spans 13 amino acids. V lost 4 bases, J lost 5 bases, and 11 bases lay in between. CDR3 in amino acids: CASSSLGVTEAFF. The CDR3 nucleotides read TGTGCCAGCAGCTCACTCGGGGTTACTGAAGCTTTCTTT.

This clone was seen a handful of times. CDR3 in amino acids: CSVVYSQWNTEAFF. DNA for the CDR3: TGCAGCGTTGTGTACAGTCAATGGAACACTGAAGCTTTCTTT. The V gene is TRBV29-1, the J gene TRBJ1-1; D remains ambiguous. CDR1 and CDR2 (germline): SQVTM, ANQGSEA. This CDR3 comprises 14 residues. Trimming took 4 bases from V and 1 from J, leaving 13 bases between them.

The chain couples TRBV2 to TRBJ2-7, with D hard to call. V was trimmed by 6 bases and J by 6 bases, leaving 9 bases between them. The CDR3 loop spans 11 amino acids. Germline-derived CDR1 and CDR2 are SNHLY and FYNNEI. CDR3 residues: CASRVSGEQYF. The CDR3 nucleotides read TGTGCCAGCAGGGTATCAGGCGAGCAGTACTTC. Using reference TRBV2 and TRBJ2-7 for the parts outside the CDR3, the full variable domain is EPEVTQTPSHQVTQMGQEVILRCVPISNHLYFYWYRQILGQKVEFLVSFYNNEISEKSEIFDDQFSVERPDGSNFTLKIRSTKLEDSAMYFCASRVSGEQYFGPGTRLTVT.

The genes are TRBV5-1 and TRBJ2-3, with TRBD1 identical over 9 bases. The CDR3 spans 15 residues. After removal of 1 base from V and 1 base from J, the junction contained 1 base not matched to a gene. Germline CDR1 SGHRS, CDR2 YFSETQ. The CDR3 DNA reads TGCGCCAGCAGCTTGTGGACAGGGGGCACAGATACGCAGTATTTT. Its protein product is CASSLWTGGTDTQYF.

This chain links TRBV6-5 with TRBJ2-1; 7 bases match TRBD2. V trimming: 7 bases; J trimming: 7 bases; junction bases outside the gene matches: 13. CDR1 and CDR2 (germline): MNHEY, SVGAGI. The CDR3 totals 15 residues. CDR3 region: CASIHVGEGRNEQFF. The CDR3 coding sequence is TGTGCCAGCATTCACGTGGGGGAGGGCCGAAATGAGCAGTTCTTC.

This clone turned up a few times. The chain links TRBV27 to TRBJ1-1, with TRBD1 as a possible D gene (5 bases). The CDR3 has 13 residues. Germline CDR1 MNHEY, CDR2 SMNVEV (reference sequence). V shed 6 bases and J shed 3 bases, with 11 bases lying between them. The CDR3 sequence is CASSSTAHTEAFF. DNA of the CDR3: TGTGCCAGCAGCTCGACAGCCCACACTGAAGCTTTCTTT.

V usage is TRBV5-1 and J usage is TRBJ1-2, with 9 bases identical to TRBD1. The CDR3 consists of 17 residues. Germline V CDR1 and CDR2: SGHRS, YFSETQ. V gave up 4 bases and J gave up 6 bases; unmatched junction bases: 16. The CDR3 sequence is CASSPGGRTGAVHGYTF. CDR3 bases: TGCGCCAGCAGCCCGGGAGGCAGGACAGGGGCGGTCCATGGCTACACCTTC.

The rearrangement links TRBV19 to TRBJ2-6, with no clear D. The CDR3 runs to 14 residues. V lost 7 bases to trimming and J lost 2 bases, with 9 bases between them. Germline CDR1 reads LNHDA; CDR2 reads SQIVND (reference sequence). The CDR3 coding sequence is TGTGCCAGTAAGCGCGGCGCTGGGGCCAACGTCCTGACTTTC. As protein: CASKRGAGANVLTF.